This TCR beta chain emerged from a study of monozygotic twins with cystic fibrosis. Study conclusions and caveats: Age, concordance and disease severity did not associate with shared CDR3 numbers.

V trimming: 5 bases; J trimming: 2 bases; junction bases outside the gene matches: 4. From germline, CDR1 is SEHNR and CDR2 FQNEAQ (reference sequence). The CDR3 is 15 residues long. This clone showed up just once. Its target is not known. Generated by immunoSEQ multiplex PCR, the TCRdb table keeps only in-frame clones and is missing some. The table shows about 32,000 clones, with roughly nine tenths occurring only once. This sequence originates from a girl between 2 and 10 years old with cystic fibrosis. The gene calls are TRBV7-9 and TRBJ2-3; 10 bases match TRBD2. Sequencing was carried out using blood. The CDR3 sequence: CASSRTSGNTDTQYF. CDR3 nucleotide sequence: TGTGCCAGCAGCAGGACTAGCGGAAACACAGATACGCAGTATTTT.